This T cell receptor (beta chain) was found in a study of Ad26.COV2.S vaccination and SARS-CoV-2 variants. Study observations and caveats: Vaccine recipients showed a spike-specific TCR breadth that was higher than in placebo recipients.

The data were produced by immunoSEQ multiplex PCR, yet TCRdb's version contains in-frame clones alone and is incomplete. The table shows around 350,000 clones, with 92% occurring only once. This clone has only one observation. The antigen is undetermined. V was pared by 6 bases and J by 1 base, with 6 bases between. The CDR3 is made up of 13 amino acids. The sample consisted of peripheral blood, taken after recovery from COVID-19. The V call is TRBV12-3 or TRBV12-4, the J call TRBJ2-2, with D possibly being TRBD2 (6 bases). This TCR was sampled from a human donor who had recovered from COVID-19. CDR3 amino acids: CASRGGNTGELFF. CDR3 nucleotides: TGTGCCAGCAGGGGGGGGAACACCGGGGAGCTGTTTTTT.